Shown below are 2 T cell receptor beta chains from a single sample sequenced in a study of blood T cell repertoires in COVID-19. The protocol was immunoSEQ multiplex PCR, while the TCRdb copy is restricted to in-frame clones and leaves out a portion. The profile covers 210,000 or so clones, with 80% appearing a single time and 4.3% taken by the ten largest. Sequencing was carried out using PBMCs or T cells enriched from blood (not recorded which). These receptors were obtained from a man younger than 45 with acute COVID-19.

The chain recombines TRBV11-2 with TRBJ2-5; weak D call: TRBD1 (5 bases). Looked up from germline, CDR1 is SGHAT and CDR2 is FQNNGV. V lost 4 bases and J 2 bases, leaving 14 bases between the germline ends. CDR3 length: 15 amino acids. CDR3 residues: CASSSTWGRQETQYF. The CDR3 DNA is TGTGCCAGCAGCTCGACCTGGGGCCGGCAAGAGACCCAGTACTTC.

The chain has TRBV10-3 and TRBJ2-1; 13 bases agree with TRBD2. V lost 6 bases and J lost 10; bases outside the gene matches: 6. There are 14 residues in the CDR3. Germline V gene data show CDR1 as ENHRY and CDR2 as SYGVKD. Written as DNA, the CDR3 is TGTGCCATCAGATACGGACTAGCGGGGGTGGAGCAGTTCTTC. Translation gives CAIRYGLAGVEQFF.